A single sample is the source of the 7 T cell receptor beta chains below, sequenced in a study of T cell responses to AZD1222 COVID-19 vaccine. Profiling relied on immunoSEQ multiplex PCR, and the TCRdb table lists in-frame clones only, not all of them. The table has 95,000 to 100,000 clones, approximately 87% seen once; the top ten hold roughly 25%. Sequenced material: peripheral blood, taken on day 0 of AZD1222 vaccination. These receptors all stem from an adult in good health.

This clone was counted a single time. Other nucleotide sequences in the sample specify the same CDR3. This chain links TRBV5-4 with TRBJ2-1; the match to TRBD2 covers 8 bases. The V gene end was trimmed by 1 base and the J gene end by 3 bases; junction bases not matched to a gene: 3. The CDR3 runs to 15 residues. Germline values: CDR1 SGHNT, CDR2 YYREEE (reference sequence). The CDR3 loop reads CASSLSSGLYNEQFF. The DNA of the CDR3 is TGTGCCAGCAGCTTGTCTAGCGGGCTCTACAATGAGCAGTTCTTC.

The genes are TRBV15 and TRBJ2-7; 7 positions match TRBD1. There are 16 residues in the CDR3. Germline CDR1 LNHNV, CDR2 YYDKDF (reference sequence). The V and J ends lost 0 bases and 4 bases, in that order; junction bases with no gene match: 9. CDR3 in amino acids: CATSRDKGAGRYEQYF. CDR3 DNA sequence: TGTGCCACCAGCAGAGATAAGGGGGCAGGGCGGTACGAGCAGTACTTC.

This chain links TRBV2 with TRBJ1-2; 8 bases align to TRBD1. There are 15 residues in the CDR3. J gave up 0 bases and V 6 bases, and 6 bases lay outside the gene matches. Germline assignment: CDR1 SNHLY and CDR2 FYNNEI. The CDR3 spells CASRDDRGPNYGYTF. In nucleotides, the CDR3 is TGTGCCAGCAGGGATGACAGGGGCCCTAACTATGGCTACACCTTC.

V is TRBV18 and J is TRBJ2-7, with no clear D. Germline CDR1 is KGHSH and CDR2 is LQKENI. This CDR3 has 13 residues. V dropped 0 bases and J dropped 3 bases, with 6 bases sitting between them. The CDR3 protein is CASSPPSFYEQYF. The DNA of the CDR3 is TGTGCCAGCTCACCACCTTCCTTCTACGAGCAGTACTTC.

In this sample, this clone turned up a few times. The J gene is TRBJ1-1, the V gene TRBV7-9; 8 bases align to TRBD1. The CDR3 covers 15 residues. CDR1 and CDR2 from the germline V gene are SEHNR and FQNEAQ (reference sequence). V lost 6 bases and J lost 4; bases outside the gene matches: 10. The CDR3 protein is CASSYGQGIATEAFF. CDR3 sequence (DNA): TGTGCCAGCAGTTATGGACAGGGAATAGCCACTGAAGCTTTCTTT.

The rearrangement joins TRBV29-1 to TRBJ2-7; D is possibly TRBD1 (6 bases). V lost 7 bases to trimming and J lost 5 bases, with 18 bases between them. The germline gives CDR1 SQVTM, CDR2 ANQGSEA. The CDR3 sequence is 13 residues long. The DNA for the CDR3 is TGCAGCGCAAGGGAACAGGGTAGTAACGAGCAGTACTTC. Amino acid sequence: CSAREQGSNEQYF.

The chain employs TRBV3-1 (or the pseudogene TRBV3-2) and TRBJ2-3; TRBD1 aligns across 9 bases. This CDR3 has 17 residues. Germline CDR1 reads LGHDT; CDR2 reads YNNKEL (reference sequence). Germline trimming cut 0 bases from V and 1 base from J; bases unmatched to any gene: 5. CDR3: CASSQDPHRGRTDTQYF. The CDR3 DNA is TGTGCCAGCAGCCAAGATCCTCACAGGGGGCGCACAGATACGCAGTATTTT.